This T cell receptor beta chain was obtained from a study of OX40 agonist ivuxolimab in advanced cancers. Across the whole study: Patients were dosed with the agonistic anti-OX40 (CD134) antibody ivuxolimab. Of mixed ages from roughly 23 to 85 and averaging around 60 years, the group was more than 65% male. Participants could have had prior anti-PD-1, anti-PD-L1 or anti-CTLA-4 therapy, and around 40% had some.

Profiled with immunoSEQ multiplex PCR; TCRdb holds only in-frame clones, not every one. The sample lists about 83,000 clones, about 81% seen once, with roughly 7.3% in the top ten. The CDR3 is made up of 13 amino acids. V lost 1 base and J 7 bases, leaving 5 bases between the germline ends. Looked up from germline, CDR1 is SGHVS and CDR2 is FQNEAQ. V gene TRBV7-8 combines with J gene TRBJ1-6; D is uncertain. This TCR came from an adult with an advanced solid tumor such as melanoma, head and neck, liver or kidney cancer. This sample comprised CD4+ or CD8+ T cells sorted from blood, obtained in a trial of the OX40 agonist ivuxolimab. DNA of the CDR3: TGTGCCAGCAGCTTAGGGCCCAATTCACCCCTCCACTTT. Translated: CASSLGPNSPLHF.